This T cell receptor beta chain was sequenced in a study of cytomegalovirus exposure and HLA in healthy donors. Study conclusions and caveats: As was reported, the classifier diagnosed cytomegalovirus status with high specificity and sensitivity. Further analysis was carried out later, and it showed several of the most significant clusters appearing linked to common viral pathogens.

PCR used 60 Vbeta primers and 13 Jbeta primers. Sequencing was performed with immunoSEQ multiplex PCR; in TCRdb, only in-frame clones are kept and a portion is missing. The sample includes around 50,000 clones, approximately 80% of them seen just once. A word on this clone: Its antigen is unknown.

The CDR3 sequence is 13 residues long. Trimming removed 4 bases at V and 1 base at J, with 8 bases between. CDR1 and CDR2 from the germline V gene are SGHNT and YYREEE (reference sequence). Sequencing input: PBMCs. The clonotype originates from a man aged 50 to 60 in good health and CMV-seronegative. The chain is built from TRBV5-4 and TRBJ1-2, with D uncertain. The CDR3 spells CASSQSGNYGYTF. DNA for the CDR3: TGTGCCAGCAGCCAGAGCGGTAACTATGGCTACACCTTC.